The clone carrying this T cell receptor beta chain came up many times. Since no conserved phenylalanine or tryptophan closes the CDR3, a read error is the likely cause. No DNA is shown, since the ends of the CDR3 on it are uncertain; the CDR3 is the one TCRdb lists. TCRdb re-called the PCR reads through MiXCR, storing one row per CDR3 protein. The data hold some 25,000 distinct CDR3 sequences, with around 38% observed a single time. The data derive from a study of tumor-infiltrating lymphocytes in oesophageal squamous cell carcinoma. The CDR3 totals 16 residues, both ends included. CDR1 and CDR2 from the germline V gene are SEHNR and FQNEAQ (reference sequence).

The origin of this receptor is a male donor with esophageal squamous cell carcinoma. The rearrangement uses TRBV7-9 and TRBJ2-7; the table's D gene call, TRBD1, was not cross checked with the DNA. Sequencing input: esophageal tumor tissue. CDR3 sequence: CASSLDGTVYGYTFGS.